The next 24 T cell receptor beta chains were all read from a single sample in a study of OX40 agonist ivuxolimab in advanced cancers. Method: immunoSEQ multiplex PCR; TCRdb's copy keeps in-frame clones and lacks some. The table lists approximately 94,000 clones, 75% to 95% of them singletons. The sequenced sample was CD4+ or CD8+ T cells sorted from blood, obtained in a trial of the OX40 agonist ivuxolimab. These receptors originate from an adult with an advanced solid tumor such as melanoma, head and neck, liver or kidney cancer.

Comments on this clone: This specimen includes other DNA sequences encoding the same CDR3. The CDR3 here is CASSLPGSTYEQYF. The CDR3 DNA is TGTGCCAGCAGTTTGCCTGGCAGTACCTACGAGCAGTACTTC. The chain is built from TRBV28 and TRBJ2-7; D is uncertain. The CDR3 length is 14 residues. V was clipped by 3 bases and J by 2 bases, with 11 bases between them. CDR1 and CDR2 (germline): MDHEN, SYDVKM.

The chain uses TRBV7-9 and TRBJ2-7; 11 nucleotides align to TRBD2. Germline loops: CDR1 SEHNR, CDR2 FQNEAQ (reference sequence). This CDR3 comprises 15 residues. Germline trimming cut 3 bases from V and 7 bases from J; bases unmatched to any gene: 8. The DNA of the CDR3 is TGTGCCAGCAGCTTCGAACTAGCGGGAGCGAGGGAGCAGTACTTC. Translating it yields CASSFELAGAREQYF.

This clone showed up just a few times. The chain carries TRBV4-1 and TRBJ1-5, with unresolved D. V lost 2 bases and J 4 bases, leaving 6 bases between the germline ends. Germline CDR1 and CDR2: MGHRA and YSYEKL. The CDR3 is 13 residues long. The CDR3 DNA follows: TGCGCCAGCAGCCAACAGCCAAATCAGCCCCAGCATTTT. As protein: CASSQQPNQPQHF.

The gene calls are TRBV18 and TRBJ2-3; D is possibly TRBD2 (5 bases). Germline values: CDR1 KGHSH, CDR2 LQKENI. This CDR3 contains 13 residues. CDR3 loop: CAVKAGGTDTQYF. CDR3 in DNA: TGTGCGGTAAAGGCCGGGGGCACAGATACGCAGTATTTT. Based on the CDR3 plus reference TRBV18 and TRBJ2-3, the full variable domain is NAGVMQNPRHLVRRRGQEARLRCSPMKGHSHVYWYRQLPEEGLKFMVYLQKENIIDESGMPKERFSAEFPKEGPSILRIQQVVRGDSAAYFCAVKAGGTDTQYFGPGTRLTVL.

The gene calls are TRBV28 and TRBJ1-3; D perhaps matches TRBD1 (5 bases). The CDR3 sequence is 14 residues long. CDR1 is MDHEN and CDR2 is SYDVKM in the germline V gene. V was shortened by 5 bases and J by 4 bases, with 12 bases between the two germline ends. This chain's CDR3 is CASSPWGSGNTIYF. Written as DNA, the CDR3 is TGTGCCAGCAGTCCCTGGGGGTCCGGAAACACCATATATTTT.

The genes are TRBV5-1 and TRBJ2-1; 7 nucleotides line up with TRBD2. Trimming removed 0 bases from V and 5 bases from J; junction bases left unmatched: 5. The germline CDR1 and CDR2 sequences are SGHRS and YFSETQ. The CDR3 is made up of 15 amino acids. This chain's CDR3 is CASSLGGTTNNEQFF. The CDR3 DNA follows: TGCGCCAGCAGCTTGGGGGGGACTACCAACAATGAGCAGTTCTTC.

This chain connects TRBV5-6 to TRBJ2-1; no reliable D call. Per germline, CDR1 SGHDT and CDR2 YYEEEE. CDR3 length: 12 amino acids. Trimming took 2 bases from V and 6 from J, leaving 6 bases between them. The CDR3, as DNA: TGTGCCAGCAGCTTTTGGGTCAATGAGCAGTTCTTC. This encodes CASSFWVNEQFF.

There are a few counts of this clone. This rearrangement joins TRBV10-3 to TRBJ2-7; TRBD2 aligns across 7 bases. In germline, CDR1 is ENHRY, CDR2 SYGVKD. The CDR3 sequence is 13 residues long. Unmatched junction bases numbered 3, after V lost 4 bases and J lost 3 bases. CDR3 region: CAISASGGYEQYF. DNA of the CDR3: TGTGCCATCAGTGCTAGCGGAGGCTACGAGCAGTACTTC.

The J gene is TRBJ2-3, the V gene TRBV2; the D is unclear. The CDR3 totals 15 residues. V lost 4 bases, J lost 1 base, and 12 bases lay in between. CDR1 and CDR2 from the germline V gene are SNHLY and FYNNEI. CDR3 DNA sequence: TGTGCCAGCAGTGTACAGACCCCTGGCACAGATACGCAGTATTTT. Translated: CASSVQTPGTDTQYF.

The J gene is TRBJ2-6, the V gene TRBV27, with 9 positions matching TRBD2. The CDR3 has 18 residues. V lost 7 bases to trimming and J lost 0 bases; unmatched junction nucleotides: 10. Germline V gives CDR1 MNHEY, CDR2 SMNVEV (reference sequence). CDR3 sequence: CASTSLRLAVSGANVLTF. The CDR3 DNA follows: TGTGCCAGCACGTCACTCAGACTAGCGGTCTCTGGGGCCAACGTCCTGACTTTC.

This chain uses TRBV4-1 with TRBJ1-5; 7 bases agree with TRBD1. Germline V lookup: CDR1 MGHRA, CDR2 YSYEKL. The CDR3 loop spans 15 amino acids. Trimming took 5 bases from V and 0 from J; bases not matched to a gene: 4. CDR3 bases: TGCGCCAGCAGCGGGACAGCTCATAGCAATCAGCCCCAGCATTTT. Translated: CASSGTAHSNQPQHF.

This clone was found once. CDR3 loop: CASSYANTAKNIQYF. The CDR3 DNA reads as TGTGCCAGCAGTTACGCTAATACGGCCAAAAACATTCAGTACTTC. This sequence joins TRBV6-5 and TRBJ2-4; D uncertain. V lost 2 bases and J lost 1, with 9 bases in between. This CDR3 comprises 15 residues. Germline V gene sequence: CDR1 MNHEY, CDR2 SVGAGI.

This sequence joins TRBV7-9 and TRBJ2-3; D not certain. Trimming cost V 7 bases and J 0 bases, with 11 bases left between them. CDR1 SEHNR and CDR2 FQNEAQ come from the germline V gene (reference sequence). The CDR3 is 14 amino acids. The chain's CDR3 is CASTPSGSTDTQYF. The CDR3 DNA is TGTGCCAGCACTCCATCCGGTAGCACAGATACGCAGTATTTT.

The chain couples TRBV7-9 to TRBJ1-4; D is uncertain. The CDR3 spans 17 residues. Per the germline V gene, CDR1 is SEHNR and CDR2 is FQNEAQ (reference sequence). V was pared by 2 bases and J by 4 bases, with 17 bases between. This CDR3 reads CASSLNRVGIDNEKLFF. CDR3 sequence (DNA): TGTGCCAGCAGCTTAAATCGCGTGGGGATAGATAATGAAAAACTGTTTTTT. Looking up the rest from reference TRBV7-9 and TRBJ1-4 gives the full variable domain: DTGVSQNPRHKITKRGQNVTFRCDPISEHNRLYWYRQTLGQGPEFLTYFQNEAQLEKSRLLSDRFSAERPKGSFSTLEIQRTEQGDSAMYLCASSLNRVGIDNEKLFFGSGTQLSVL.

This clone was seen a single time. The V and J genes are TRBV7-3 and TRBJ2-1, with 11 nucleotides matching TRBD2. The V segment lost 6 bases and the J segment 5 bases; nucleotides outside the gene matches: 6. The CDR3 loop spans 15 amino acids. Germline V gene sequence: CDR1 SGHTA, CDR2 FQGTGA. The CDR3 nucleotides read TGTGCCAGCAGGAAGACTAGCGGGAATGACAATGAGCAGTTCTTC. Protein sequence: CASRKTSGNDNEQFF. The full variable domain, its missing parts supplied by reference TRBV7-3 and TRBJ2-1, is GAGVSQTPSNKVTEKGKYVELRCDPISGHTALYWYRQSLGQGPEFLIYFQGTGAADDSGLPNDRFFAVRPEGSVSTLKIQRTERGDSAVYLCASRKTSGNDNEQFFGPGTRLTVL.

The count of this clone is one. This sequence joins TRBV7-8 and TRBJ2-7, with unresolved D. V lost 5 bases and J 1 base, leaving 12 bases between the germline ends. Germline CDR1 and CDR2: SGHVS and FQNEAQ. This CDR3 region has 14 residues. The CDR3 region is CASSPVQASYEQYF. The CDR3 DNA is TGTGCCAGCAGCCCGGTGCAGGCTTCCTACGAGCAGTACTTC. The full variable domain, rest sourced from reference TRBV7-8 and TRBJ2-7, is GAGVSQSPRYKVAKRGQDVALRCDPISGHVSLFWYQQALGQGPEFLTYFQNEAQLDKSGLPSDRFFAERPEGSVSTLKIQRTQQEDSAVYLCASSPVQASYEQYFGPGTRLTVT.

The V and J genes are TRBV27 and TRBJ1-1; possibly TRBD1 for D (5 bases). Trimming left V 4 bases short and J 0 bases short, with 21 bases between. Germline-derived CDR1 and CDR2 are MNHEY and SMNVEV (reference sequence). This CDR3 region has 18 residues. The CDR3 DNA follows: TGTGCCAGCAGTTCCTTGGGCCTGGGACGTGGAGTGAACACTGAAGCTTTCTTT. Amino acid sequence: CASSSLGLGRGVNTEAFF.

CDR3 in DNA: TGTGCCAGCAGCTTAGCGGGGAGGGGCCGGGAAAAACTGTTTTTT. Protein: CASSLAGRGREKLFF. V and J are TRBV7-9 and TRBJ1-4; perhaps TRBD1 as D (5 bases). Trimming took off 0 bases at V and 8 bases at J, with 13 bases between the two ends. This CDR3 contains 15 residues. Germline CDR1 reads SEHNR; CDR2 reads FQNEAQ (reference sequence). Combining the CDR3 with reference TRBV7-9 and TRBJ1-4 gives the whole variable domain DTGVSQNPRHKITKRGQNVTFRCDPISEHNRLYWYRQTLGQGPEFLTYFQNEAQLEKSRLLSDRFSAERPKGSFSTLEIQRTEQGDSAMYLCASSLAGRGREKLFFGSGTQLSVL.

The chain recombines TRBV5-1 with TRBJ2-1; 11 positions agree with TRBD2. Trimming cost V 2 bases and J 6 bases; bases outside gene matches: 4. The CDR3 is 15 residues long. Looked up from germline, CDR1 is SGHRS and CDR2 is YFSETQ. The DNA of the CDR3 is TGCGCCAGCAGCTTACTAGCGGGAGCCCCCAATGAGCAGTTCTTC. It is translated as CASSLLAGAPNEQFF.

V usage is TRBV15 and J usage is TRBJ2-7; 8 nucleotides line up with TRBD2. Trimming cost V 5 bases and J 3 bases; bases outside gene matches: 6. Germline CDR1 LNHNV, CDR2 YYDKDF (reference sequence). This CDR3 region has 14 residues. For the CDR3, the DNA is TGTGCCACCAGCGCTGCGGGGGGCAGCTACGAGCAGTACTTC. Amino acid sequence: CATSAAGGSYEQYF.

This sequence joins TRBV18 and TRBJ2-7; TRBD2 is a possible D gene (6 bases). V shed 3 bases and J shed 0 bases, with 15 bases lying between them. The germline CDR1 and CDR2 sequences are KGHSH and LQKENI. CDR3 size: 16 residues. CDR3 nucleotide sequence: TGTGCCAGCTCACCCTCCGGGACCGGGAGCTCCTACGAGCAGTACTTC. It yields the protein CASSPSGTGSSYEQYF.

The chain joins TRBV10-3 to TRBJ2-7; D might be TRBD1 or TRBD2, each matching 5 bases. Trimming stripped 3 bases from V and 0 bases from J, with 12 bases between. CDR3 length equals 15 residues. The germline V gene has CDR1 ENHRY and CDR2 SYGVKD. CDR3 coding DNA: TGTGCCATCAGTGATAGTGGGGGACCCTCCTACGAGCAGTACTTC. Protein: CAISDSGGPSYEQYF.

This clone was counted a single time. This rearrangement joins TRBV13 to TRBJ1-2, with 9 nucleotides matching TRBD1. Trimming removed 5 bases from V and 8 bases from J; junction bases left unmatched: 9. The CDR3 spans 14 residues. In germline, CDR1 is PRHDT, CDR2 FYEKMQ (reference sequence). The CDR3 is CASSLLQGAPGYTF. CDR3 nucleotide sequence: TGTGCCAGCAGCCTCCTACAGGGGGCGCCCGGCTACACCTTC.

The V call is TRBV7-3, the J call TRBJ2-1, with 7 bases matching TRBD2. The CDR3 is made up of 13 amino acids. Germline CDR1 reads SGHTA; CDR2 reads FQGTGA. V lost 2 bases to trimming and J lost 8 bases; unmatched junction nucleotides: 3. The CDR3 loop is CASSLGREHEQFF. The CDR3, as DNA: TGTGCCAGCAGCTTAGGGCGGGAGCATGAGCAGTTCTTC.